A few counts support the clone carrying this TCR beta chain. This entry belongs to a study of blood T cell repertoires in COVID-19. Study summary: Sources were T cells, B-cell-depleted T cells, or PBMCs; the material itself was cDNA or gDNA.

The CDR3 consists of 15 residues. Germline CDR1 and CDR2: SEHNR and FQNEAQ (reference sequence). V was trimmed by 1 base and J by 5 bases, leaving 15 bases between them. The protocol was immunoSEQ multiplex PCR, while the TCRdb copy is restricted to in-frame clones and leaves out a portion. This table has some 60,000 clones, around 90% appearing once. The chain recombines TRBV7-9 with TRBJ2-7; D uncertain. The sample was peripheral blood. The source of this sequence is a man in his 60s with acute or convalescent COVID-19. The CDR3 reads CASSLGLGLGDEQYF. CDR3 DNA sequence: TGTGCCAGCAGCTTAGGGCTAGGCCTCGGAGACGAGCAGTACTTC.